The 28 T cell receptor beta chains reported below all come from one sample, sequenced in a study of control samples from healthy donors and cancer patients (dated by TCRdb to the early 2020s). The receptor library was made with the immunoSEQ multiplex PCR assay. TCRdb took this table from immuneACCESS and kept in-frame rearrangements with V and J called. Such tables lack part of the clones; where checked against another copy, unresolved V genes explain under half of the gap, and the rest is unexplained. This sample gives some 110,000 clones in total; 83% of them show up just once. The ten largest account for around 13% of the sample. Source material: blood. These receptors all stem from a woman between 50 and 59 years old in good health.

The chain joins TRBV9 to TRBJ2-1; 10 bases are shared with TRBD1. The CDR3 consists of 16 residues. After removal of 4 bases from V and 6 bases from J, the junction contained 10 bases not matched to a gene. Germline CDR1 SGDLS, CDR2 YYNGEE. CDR3 coding DNA: TGTGCCAGCAGCCCACTAGGTGGACAGGGGGGCAATGAGCAGTTCTTC. Its protein is CASSPLGGQGGNEQFF.

The V call is TRBV4-3, the J call TRBJ2-7, with D perhaps TRBD2 (6 bases). V was shortened by 1 base and J by 7 bases, with 11 bases between the two germline ends. Germline V CDR1 and CDR2: LGHNA, YSLEER. This CDR3 has 13 amino acids. The CDR3 region has the DNA TGCGCCAGCAGCCAAGCGGCGGCGGGGGAGCAGTACTTC. Its translation is CASSQAAAGEQYF.

The CDR3 sequence is CASSRTEETQYF. For the CDR3, the DNA is TGTGCCAGCAGCCGGACAGAAGAGACCCAGTACTTC. The chain couples TRBV7-9 to TRBJ2-5, with D maybe TRBD1 (6 bases). V shed 5 bases and J shed 3 bases, with 7 bases lying between them. This CDR3 spans 12 amino acids. The germline V gene has CDR1 SEHNR and CDR2 FQNEAQ (reference sequence).

This clone was counted a few times. The chain recombines TRBV19 with TRBJ1-1; 11 bases match TRBD1. Germline V gives CDR1 LNHDA, CDR2 SQIVND (reference sequence). V dropped 5 bases and J dropped 1; count of bases not matched to a gene: 6. The length of the CDR3 is 16 residues. The CDR3 coding sequence is TGTGCCAGTAGTTACCGCGGGACAGGGGGGAACACTGAAGCTTTCTTT. Encoded protein: CASSYRGTGGNTEAFF.

V and J are TRBV6-8 and TRBJ2-7; 9 bases are a match to TRBD2. With V trimmed by 2 bases and J by 3 bases, 5 bases remained unmatched. CDR1 is MNHGY and CDR2 is SAAAGT in the germline V gene. The CDR3 contains 15 residues. CDR3 sequence reads: CASSYPPSGIYEQYF. The CDR3 DNA reads as TGTGCCAGCAGTTACCCTCCTAGCGGGATCTACGAGCAGTACTTC.

This clone was recorded at least ten times. J is TRBJ1-1 and V is TRBV29-1; the D gene is possibly TRBD1 (5 bases). This CDR3 contains 13 residues. Trimming cost V 7 bases and J 1 base, with 13 bases left between them. Germline CDR1 SQVTM, CDR2 ANQGSEA. The CDR3 DNA follows: TGCAGCGACTCCGGGACTTCGAACACTGAAGCTTTCTTT. Residues: CSDSGTSNTEAFF.

The chain recombines TRBV10-3 with TRBJ2-3; TRBD2 aligns across 9 bases. The ends lost 7 bases at V and 0 bases at J; junction bases unmatched: 5. Germline CDR1 ENHRY, CDR2 SYGVKD. The CDR3 covers 15 residues. The CDR3 DNA follows: TGTGCCATCACTGATAGCGGGGGTAGCACAGATACGCAGTATTTT. It is translated as CAITDSGGSTDTQYF.

The V and J genes are TRBV5-1 and TRBJ1-4; the D gene is possibly TRBD1 (5 bases). Per the germline V gene, CDR1 is SGHRS and CDR2 is YFSETQ. The CDR3 is 14 amino acids. Trimming stripped 3 bases from V and 4 bases from J, with 10 bases between. CDR3 sequence reads: CASSSGIYNEKLFF. Here the CDR3 DNA reads TGCGCCAGCAGCTCAGGGATTTATAATGAAAAACTGTTTTTT.

The gene calls are TRBV6-5 and TRBJ1-1; 7 bases agree with TRBD1. V lost 6 bases to trimming and J lost 3 bases; unmatched junction nucleotides: 7. The CDR3 has 14 amino acids. Germline CDR1 is MNHEY and CDR2 is SVGAGI. CDR3 sequence: CASRYRTGYTEAFF. For the CDR3, the DNA is TGTGCCAGCAGGTACCGGACAGGCTACACTGAAGCTTTCTTT.

This clone appeared a single time. The chain recombines TRBV7-2 with TRBJ1-3, with D unclear. The CDR3 is made up of 14 amino acids. The germline gives CDR1 SGHTA, CDR2 FQGNSA. V was trimmed by 1 base and J by 0 bases, leaving 4 bases between them. The CDR3 sequence is CASSLGTSGNTIYF. The CDR3 bases are TGTGCCAGCAGCTTAGGCACCTCTGGAAACACCATATATTTT.

This clone appeared a single time. The gene calls are TRBV19 and TRBJ1-1; no definite D call. The V end lost 11 bases, the J end lost 1 base, and 14 bases lay between the germline ends. Germline CDR1 is LNHDA and CDR2 is SQIVND (reference sequence). This CDR3 comprises 13 residues. The CDR3 protein is CALGGSSNTEAFF. The CDR3 DNA follows: TGTGCCCTCGGAGGATCTTCGAACACTGAAGCTTTCTTT.

This clone was observed a few times. The rearrangement uses TRBV20-1 and TRBJ1-4; D is unclear. Germline V lookup: CDR1 DFQATT, CDR2 SNEGSKA (reference sequence). This CDR3 is built from 11 residues. Trimming pared 5 bases from V and 5 bases from J, leaving 6 bases between. CDR3: CSAGKNEKLFF. In DNA form, the CDR3 reads TGCAGTGCTGGAAAAAATGAAAAACTGTTTTTT.

CDR3 in amino acids: CAIQRASGRDTEAFF. CDR3 in DNA: TGTGCCATCCAACGCGCCTCTGGCAGGGACACTGAAGCTTTCTTT. The V call is TRBV10-3, the J call TRBJ1-1; possibly TRBD1 for D (5 bases). V lost 8 bases and J 3 bases, leaving 19 bases between the germline ends. CDR1 is ENHRY, CDR2 SYGVKD, per germline. The CDR3 is 15 amino acids.

This clone was seen more than once but under ten times. The V gene is TRBV12-3 or TRBV12-4, the J gene TRBJ1-1; 7 bases are a match to TRBD1. Germline trimming cut 6 bases from V and 4 bases from J; bases unmatched to any gene: 5. The CDR3 length is 13 residues. The CDR3: CASSLQGVTEAFF. CDR3 coding DNA: TGTGCCAGCAGCCTGCAGGGGGTCACTGAAGCTTTCTTT.

This sequence joins TRBV28 and TRBJ2-2; D uncertain. The CDR3 contains 15 residues. Looked up from germline, CDR1 is MDHEN and CDR2 is SYDVKM. Trimming left V 2 bases short and J 6 bases short, with 13 bases between. The CDR3 nucleotides are TGTGCCAGCAGTTTACTTATGCTCTCGGCCGGGGAGCTGTTTTTT. Protein sequence: CASSLLMLSAGELFF.

This sequence joins TRBV5-5 and TRBJ2-5; 9 bases are shared with TRBD1. J gave up 2 bases and V 3 bases, and 14 bases lay outside the gene matches. The CDR3 runs 18 residues. Germline V gives CDR1 SGHKS, CDR2 YYEKEE (reference sequence). This CDR3 is CASSSLHRDRVIQETQYF. CDR3 in DNA: TGTGCCAGCAGCTCGTTACACCGGGACAGGGTTATTCAAGAGACCCAGTACTTC.

This clone was picked up one time. The V gene is TRBV5-1, the J gene TRBJ1-6; no clear D. Germline loops: CDR1 SGHRS, CDR2 YFSETQ. The CDR3 loop spans 15 amino acids. The V end lost 4 bases, the J end lost 8 bases, and 16 bases lay between the germline ends. The CDR3 DNA reads TGCGCCAGCAGCCCGGAGATCGGGCTCGATTCACCCCTCCACTTT. The encoded protein is CASSPEIGLDSPLHF. The full variable domain, its missing parts supplied by reference TRBV5-1 and TRBJ1-6, is KAGVTQTPRYLIKTRGQQVTLSCSPISGHRSVSWYQQTPGQGLQFLFEYFSETQRNKGNFPGRFSGRQFSNSRSEMNVSTLELGDSALYLCASSPEIGLDSPLHFGNGTRLTVT.

The V and J genes are TRBV2 and TRBJ1-1; 10 bases match TRBD1. V lost 2 bases, J lost 11 bases, and 8 bases stayed unmatched. Per the germline V gene, CDR1 is SNHLY and CDR2 is FYNNEI. This CDR3 region has 14 residues. DNA for the CDR3: TGTGCCAGCAGTGAACTCCGGGACAGGGGCCGGGCTTTCTTT. Its translation: CASSELRDRGRAFF.

V is TRBV6-1 and J is TRBJ1-2; D is possibly TRBD1 (5 bases). Per the germline V gene, CDR1 is MNHNS and CDR2 is SASEGT. The V end lost 3 bases, the J end lost 7 bases, and 21 bases lay between the germline ends. The CDR3 runs 16 residues. The CDR3 here is CASSDLRGRRDGGYTF. CDR3 bases: TGTGCCAGCAGTGATCTTCGGGGACGGAGGGACGGTGGCTACACCTTC.

The count of this clone is one. This chain links TRBV7-2 with TRBJ2-3, with D possibly TRBD1 on 5 matching bases. Germline assignment: CDR1 SGHTA and CDR2 FQGNSA. Trimming shortened V by 1 base and J by 4 bases, and 15 bases separated the two germline ends. This CDR3 region has 16 residues. CDR3 DNA: TGTGCCAGCAGCTTAGTTGCTTCAGGGTGGTCAGATACGCAGTATTTT. Translated: CASSLVASGWSDTQYF.

A word on this clone: Different DNA sequences within this sample yield the same CDR3. J is TRBJ2-7 and V is TRBV7-2; TRBD1 matches at 8 bases. The CDR3 covers 15 residues. The germline V gene encodes CDR1 SGHTA and CDR2 FQGNSA. J was trimmed by 4 bases and V by 0 bases; bases with no gene match: 5. Written as DNA, the CDR3 is TGTGCCAGCAGCTTAGCGGTCGGACAGGGTTACGAGCAGTACTTC. Protein sequence: CASSLAVGQGYEQYF.

The rearrangement links TRBV7-2 to TRBJ1-2; unclear D gene. V shed 1 base and J shed 6 bases, with 9 bases lying between them. From germline, CDR1 is SGHTA and CDR2 FQGNSA. The CDR3 runs 13 residues. The CDR3 is CASSLGVGNGYTF. The DNA for the CDR3 is TGTGCCAGCAGCTTAGGTGTGGGAAATGGCTACACCTTC. Filled out from reference TRBV7-2 and TRBJ1-2, the complete variable domain reads GAGVSQSPSNKVTEKGKDVELRCDPISGHTALYWYRQSLGQGLEFLIYFQGNSAPDKSGLPSDRFSAERTGGSVSTLTIQRTQQEDSAVYLCASSLGVGNGYTFGSGTRLTVV.

The rearrangement joins TRBV13 to TRBJ1-2, with 7 bases matching TRBD1. V dropped 5 bases and J dropped 4; count of bases not matched to a gene: 10. Germline V gene data show CDR1 as PRHDT and CDR2 as FYEKMQ (reference sequence). CDR3 length: 15 amino acids. CDR3 nucleotide sequence: TGTGCCAGCAGCCTCCACAACAGGGGTTCCTATGGCTACACCTTC. This gives the protein CASSLHNRGSYGYTF.

The chain uses TRBV6-4 and TRBJ2-2, with D possibly TRBD1 on 5 matching bases. CDR3 size: 14 residues. Germline V gene data show CDR1 as MRHNA and CDR2 as SNTAGT. Trimming cost V 2 bases and J 3 bases, with 7 bases left between them. CDR3 residues: CASSDGAYTGELFF. In nucleotides, the CDR3 is TGTGCCAGCAGTGACGGGGCGTACACCGGGGAGCTGTTTTTT.

The chain uses TRBV6-5 and TRBJ1-1; no reliable D call. The germline gives CDR1 MNHEY, CDR2 SVGAGI. The CDR3 is made up of 14 amino acids. Trimming took off 2 bases at V and 4 bases at J, with 11 bases between the two ends. CDR3 amino acids: CASSYPGVGTEAFF. The DNA for the CDR3 is TGTGCCAGCAGTTACCCTGGGGTGGGCACTGAAGCTTTCTTT.

The gene calls are TRBV6-6 and TRBJ1-5; 8 bases fit TRBD1. With 6 bases clipped from V and 5 bases from J, the junction kept 3 bases outside the gene matches. This CDR3 contains 13 residues. Germline CDR1 and CDR2: MNHNY and SVGAGI (reference sequence). The CDR3 protein is CASRTGGDQPQHF. The CDR3 DNA reads as TGTGCCAGCAGAACAGGGGGGGATCAGCCCCAGCATTTT.

This chain joins TRBV2 and TRBJ2-7; 12 bases are a match to TRBD1. CDR3 length: 18 residues. The germline CDR1 and CDR2 sequences are SNHLY and FYNNEI. The V and J ends lost 0 bases and 5 bases, in that order; junction bases with no gene match: 11. CDR3 residues: CASSEALLGDRGLNEQYF. As DNA, the CDR3 is TGTGCCAGCAGTGAAGCGCTTCTTGGGGACAGGGGGCTTAACGAGCAGTACTTC.

J is TRBJ1-4 and V is TRBV3-1 (or the pseudogene TRBV3-2); 8 bases agree with TRBD1. The length of the CDR3 is 18 residues. Trimming took 4 bases from V and 4 from J; bases not matched to a gene: 14. Germline CDR1 reads LGHDT; CDR2 reads YNNKEL (reference sequence). The CDR3 DNA reads as TGTGCCAGCAGCCGTTCAAACCGGGACAGGTCTCATAATGAAAAACTGTTTTTT. Amino acids: CASSRSNRDRSHNEKLFF.